What follows describes a single T cell receptor (beta chain). This sample was included in a study of blood T cell repertoires in COVID-19. Across the whole study: In each case, the material was cDNA or gDNA derived from T cells, B-cell-depleted T cells, or PBMCs.

Sequencing was performed with immunoSEQ multiplex PCR; in TCRdb, only in-frame clones are kept and a portion is missing. Here the sample spans 96,000 or so clones, over 90% being singletons. Germline assignment: CDR1 LGHDT and CDR2 YNNKEL (reference sequence). The ends lost 4 bases at V and 5 bases at J; junction bases unmatched: 6. This CDR3 is 15 amino acids long. Source material: peripheral blood. This receptor was identified in a man aged 55 to 69 with acute or convalescent COVID-19. V usage is TRBV3-1 (or the pseudogene TRBV3-2) and J usage is TRBJ2-5; TRBD2 matches 11 bases. The CDR3: CASSLSGRAQETQYF. The CDR3, as DNA: TGTGCCAGCAGCCTTAGCGGGAGGGCGCAGGAGACCCAGTACTTC.